This T cell receptor beta chain was identified during a study of neurological immune-mediated disorders. The CDR3 has 15 residues. After removal of 6 bases from V and 4 bases from J, the junction contained 13 bases not matched to a gene. Germline CDR1 is SQVTM and CDR2 is ANQGSEA. From 2 million PBMCs stored at -80 C, the unsorted libraries were generated. In its sample, this clonotype was seen many times. Its antigen is not identified. Study conclusions and caveats: HTLV-1-associated myelopathy led in TCR clonal expansion, while multiple sclerosis ranked lowest, below healthy controls.

The team produced cDNA through 5'RACE using 10-nucleotide random UMIs. Over 180 million TCR-beta sequences, together covering 15-18 subjects, were produced by every individual sequencing run that was carried out. TCRdb re-called the 5' RACE reads with MiXCR, one entry per CDR3 protein. The profile shows fewer than 50,000 distinct CDR3 sequences, approximately 2.4% of them singletons. The sequence came from a man under 40 with multiple sclerosis. This rearrangement joins TRBV29-1 to TRBJ2-5; 8 bases align to TRBD2. Source material: PBMCs. The CDR3 sequence is CSVRPSGGLGETQYF. The CDR3 DNA reads as TGCAGCGTGAGACCCAGCGGGGGCCTCGGAGAGACCCAGTACTTC. The whole variable domain, remainder taken from reference TRBV29-1 and TRBJ2-5, is SAVISQKPSRDICQRGTSLTIQCQVDSQVTMMFWYRQQPGQSLTLIATANQGSEATYESGFVIDKFPISRPNLTFSTLTVSNMSPEDSSIYLCSVRPSGGLGETQYFGPGTRLLVL.